A single sample gave rise to the 32 T cell receptor beta chains below, sequenced in a study of shared clonotypes between healthy human individuals (dated by TCRdb to 2018 to 2021). CD8 naive samples were CD45RO-negative cells positively selected for CCR7, giving a CD45RA+CCR7+ population that excluded TemRA cells. The method was the immunoSEQ multiplex PCR assay. TCRdb obtained this table from immuneACCESS and retained in-frame rearrangements with V and J assigned. These tables miss some clones; where compared with another copy, unresolved V genes account for less than half of the shortfall, and the remainder is unexplained. The sample has some 2,000,000 clones on record, about 95% of them singletons. The ten largest clonotypes hold about 1.1% of the sample. Sequences were obtained from naive CD8+ T cells sorted from blood. What the cell subset or site label conveys for this sample: CD45RA+CCR7+. These receptors were obtained from a young man in good health.

The chain links TRBV10-3 to TRBJ1-1, with unresolved D. This CDR3 has 15 residues. Deletions cut 5 bases from V and 0 bases from J, with 13 bases between. In germline, CDR1 is ENHRY, CDR2 SYGVKD. The CDR3 here is CAISRKTDLNTEAFF. In DNA form, the CDR3 reads TGTGCCATCAGTAGAAAGACGGACTTGAACACTGAAGCTTTCTTT.

This clone was observed a single time. The rearrangement uses TRBV27 and TRBJ1-1; no clear D gene. CDR3 length: 14 residues. Per the germline V gene, CDR1 is MNHEY and CDR2 is SMNVEV (reference sequence). V shed 3 bases and J shed 6 bases, with 14 bases lying between them. The CDR3 spells CASSLGRPSAEAFF. The CDR3 coding sequence is TGTGCCAGCAGTTTGGGCAGACCAAGTGCTGAAGCTTTCTTT.

The chain recombines TRBV29-1 with TRBJ2-7; 9 bases line up with TRBD2. J lost 1 base, V lost 1 base, and 5 bases had no gene match. CDR1 and CDR2 from the germline V gene are SQVTM and ANQGSEA. CDR3 length: 15 amino acids. CDR3 protein: CSVEGAGGFSYEQYF. The CDR3 region has the DNA TGCAGCGTTGAAGGAGCGGGAGGATTTTCCTACGAGCAGTACTTC.

This chain joins TRBV6-1 and TRBJ2-3; D may be TRBD1 or TRBD2 (7 bases each). Per the germline V gene, CDR1 is MNHNS and CDR2 is SASEGT. The CDR3 extends over 16 amino acids. Trimming left V 1 base short and J 2 bases short, with 13 bases between. The CDR3 nucleotides read TGTGCCAGCAGTGAAGACAGGGGAGGGCACACAGATACGCAGTATTTT. Its protein product is CASSEDRGGHTDTQYF.

With regard to this clone: At one boundary the junction diverges from the germline segment, which might be a read error. The chain employs TRBV7-8 and TRBJ2-3; 12 bases align to TRBD2. Germline V gene sequence: CDR1 SGHVS, CDR2 FQNEAQ. This CDR3 contains 15 residues. For the CDR3, the DNA is TGTGCCAGCAGCCTAGCGGGGGGGAGCACAGATACGCAGTATTTT. It translates to CASSLAGGSTDTQYF.

This sequence joins TRBV2 and TRBJ2-1, with no clear D. V lost 5 bases, J lost 5 bases, and 4 bases lay in between. Germline CDR1 is SNHLY and CDR2 is FYNNEI. CDR3 length equals 11 residues. CDR3 in amino acids: CASSSDNEQFF. CDR3 DNA: TGTGCCAGCAGTTCCGACAATGAGCAGTTCTTC.

A note on this clone: This sample also contains other DNA sequences that code for the same CDR3. The chain employs TRBV30 and TRBJ1-2; D not certain. V lost 2 bases, J lost 7 bases, and 5 bases lay in between. The CDR3 is 10 amino acids. From germline, CDR1 is GTSNPN and CDR2 SVGIG (reference sequence). CDR3: CAWSSGGYTF. The DNA of the CDR3 is TGTGCCTGGAGTTCGGGTGGCTACACCTTC.

V and J are TRBV7-9 and TRBJ1-2; 7 positions match TRBD1. The V gene's germline CDR1 is SEHNR and CDR2 FQNEAQ (reference sequence). V gave up 5 bases and J gave up 6 bases; unmatched junction bases: 12. The CDR3 sequence is 15 residues long. In DNA, the CDR3 is TGTGCCAGCAGCCCCGTGGCAGGGGGTATCGATGGCTACACCTTC. This encodes CASSPVAGGIDGYTF.

The chain has TRBV5-1 and TRBJ2-5; 9 bases align to TRBD1. The CDR3 runs 16 residues. With V trimmed by 2 bases and J by 4 bases, 9 bases remained unmatched. Germline values: CDR1 SGHRS, CDR2 YFSETQ. The CDR3 DNA reads TGCGCCAGCAGCTTTAACGGACAGGGGCTCAGAGAGACCCAGTACTTC. Translating it yields CASSFNGQGLRETQYF.

This clone was picked up a small number of times. V gene TRBV2 combines with J gene TRBJ1-1; 8 bases match TRBD1. The V and J ends lost 5 bases and 0 bases, in that order; junction bases with no gene match: 2. The CDR3 consists of 14 residues. Germline loops: CDR1 SNHLY, CDR2 FYNNEI. This CDR3 reads CASSWTGMNTEAFF. DNA for the CDR3: TGTGCCAGCAGTTGGACAGGGATGAACACTGAAGCTTTCTTT. The variable domain in full, completed from reference TRBV2 and TRBJ1-1, reads EPEVTQTPSHQVTQMGQEVILRCVPISNHLYFYWYRQILGQKVEFLVSFYNNEISEKSEIFDDQFSVERPDGSNFTLKIRSTKLEDSAMYFCASSWTGMNTEAFFGQGTRLTVV.

The V gene is TRBV5-1, the J gene TRBJ2-7, with 12 bases lining up with TRBD2. V dropped 0 bases and J dropped 6; count of bases not matched to a gene: 10. CDR1 SGHRS and CDR2 YFSETQ come from the germline V gene. There are 17 residues in the CDR3. The CDR3 protein is CASSLDLAGGPDSEQYF. The DNA for the CDR3 is TGCGCCAGCAGCTTGGATCTAGCGGGAGGGCCAGACTCCGAGCAGTACTTC. Full variable domain (missing parts from reference TRBV5-1 and TRBJ2-7): KAGVTQTPRYLIKTRGQQVTLSCSPISGHRSVSWYQQTPGQGLQFLFEYFSETQRNKGNFPGRFSGRQFSNSRSEMNVSTLELGDSALYLCASSLDLAGGPDSEQYFGPGTRLTVT.

V is TRBV5-1 and J is TRBJ2-7, with D perhaps matching TRBD1 (6 bases). This CDR3 spans 14 amino acids. Per the germline V gene, CDR1 is SGHRS and CDR2 is YFSETQ. The ends were cut back, 4 bases at V and 2 bases at J, with 13 bases in the middle. CDR3 residues: CASSQGHQPYEQYF. The CDR3 DNA reads as TGCGCCAGCAGCCAGGGACACCAGCCCTACGAGCAGTACTTC.

To note about this clone: Additional DNA sequences in this sample encode the identical CDR3. The chain has TRBV4-1 and TRBJ2-5, with 11 bases that match TRBD2. J was trimmed by 1 base and V by 1 base; bases with no gene match: 2. The CDR3 has 16 amino acids. CDR1 is MGHRA, CDR2 YSYEKL, per germline. CDR3 protein: CASSQGLAGGQETQYF. The CDR3 DNA follows: TGCGCCAGCAGCCAAGGCCTAGCGGGGGGCCAAGAGACCCAGTACTTC.

The chain uses TRBV7-6 and TRBJ2-5; 11 nucleotides agree with TRBD2. V was pared by 6 bases and J by 3 bases, with 6 bases of the junction left unmatched. CDR1 and CDR2 (germline): SGHVS, FNYEAQ. This CDR3 region has 15 residues. Here the CDR3 DNA reads TGTGCCAGCAGGCGGGGGACTAGCGGTAAAGAGACCCAGTACTTC. This sequence encodes CASRRGTSGKETQYF.

The V gene is TRBV9, the J gene TRBJ2-3, with D possibly being TRBD2 (5 bases). The CDR3 length is 14 residues. CDR1 SGDLS and CDR2 YYNGEE come from the germline V gene. The V and J ends lost 0 bases and 5 bases respectively, with 10 bases between them. The CDR3 DNA sequence: TGTGCCAGCAGCGTAGGAGGGAGCGGAGATACGCAGTATTTT. It is translated as CASSVGGSGDTQYF.

This clone was counted once. This chain connects TRBV10-3 to TRBJ2-7, with 8 nucleotides matching TRBD1. V lost 6 bases and J lost 5; bases outside the gene matches: 6. Germline CDR1 reads ENHRY; CDR2 reads SYGVKD. The CDR3 extends over 13 amino acids. The CDR3 nucleotides are TGTGCCATCAGCCCCAGGGGGCCCGACGAGCAGTACTTC. Translating gives CAISPRGPDEQYF.

The rearrangement joins TRBV4-1 to TRBJ1-1; D not resolved. Per germline, CDR1 MGHRA and CDR2 YSYEKL. The CDR3 totals 16 residues. The V gene lost 0 bases and the J gene lost 0 bases, with 11 bases spanning the gap. CDR3 residues: CASSQEEHAMNTEAFF. CDR3 coding DNA: TGCGCCAGCAGCCAAGAAGAACACGCAATGAACACTGAAGCTTTCTTT.

This sequence joins TRBV29-1 and TRBJ1-1; 8 positions match TRBD1. The CDR3 covers 14 residues. CDR1 is SQVTM and CDR2 is ANQGSEA in the germline V gene. The V and J ends lost 6 bases and 5 bases, in that order; junction bases with no gene match: 11. The CDR3 region is CSVTGAGGLTEAFF. The CDR3 nucleotides read TGCAGCGTGACAGGGGCCGGAGGTTTGACTGAAGCTTTCTTT.

The V and J genes are TRBV28 and TRBJ1-5, with 8 bases that match TRBD1. Trimming at V came to 6 bases and at J to 6 bases, leaving 7 bases not matched to a gene. The CDR3 has 14 residues. Germline V gene lookup returns CDR1 MDHEN and CDR2 SYDVKM. CDR3 coding DNA: TGTGCCAGCAGCCGCGGACAGGGCAGTCAGCCCCAGCATTTT. This encodes CASSRGQGSQPQHF.

A note on this clone: This specimen includes other DNA sequences encoding the same CDR3. In nucleotides, the CDR3 is TGTGCCAGCAGTGAGTCAGGGAGCTCCTACAATGAGCAGTTCTTC. This codes for CASSESGSSYNEQFF. The gene calls are TRBV2 and TRBJ2-1; D could derive from TRBD1 or TRBD2 (5 bases each). Germline values: CDR1 SNHLY, CDR2 FYNNEI. CDR3 length: 15 amino acids. The germline V and J ends were trimmed by 3 bases and 0 bases, with 9 bases remaining between them.

This chain uses TRBV7-3 with TRBJ2-1, with 8 bases that match TRBD2. The CDR3 length is 15 residues. The germline gives CDR1 SGHTA, CDR2 FQGTGA. The trim removed 1 base at V and 4 bases at J, leaving 3 bases unmatched. The CDR3 spells CASSLMSGGYNEQFF. The CDR3 bases are TGTGCCAGCAGCTTAATGAGCGGGGGATACAATGAGCAGTTCTTC.

The chain carries TRBV30 and TRBJ2-7; D is undetermined. Trimming removed 0 bases at V and 1 base at J, with 7 bases between. Germline CDR1 is GTSNPN and CDR2 is SVGIG (reference sequence). The CDR3 length is 13 residues. The CDR3: CAWSVTMSYEQYF. CDR3 bases: TGTGCCTGGAGTGTCACGATGTCCTACGAGCAGTACTTC. The full variable domain, rest sourced from reference TRBV30 and TRBJ2-7, is SQTIHQWPATLVQPVGSPLSLECTVEGTSNPNLYWYRQAAGRGLQLLFYSVGIGQISSEVPQNLSASRPQDRQFILSSKKLLLSDSGFYLCAWSVTMSYEQYFGPGTRLTVT.

On this clone itself: This sample includes further DNA sequences coding for the same CDR3. The chain joins TRBV9 to TRBJ2-2; D gene uncertain. The CDR3 spans 12 residues. Germline CDR1 SGDLS, CDR2 YYNGEE. Trimming removed 4 bases from V and 3 bases from J, with 4 bases in between. The CDR3 reads CASSQDTGELFF. The DNA for the CDR3 is TGTGCCAGCAGCCAGGACACCGGGGAGCTGTTTTTT. Filled out from reference TRBV9 and TRBJ2-2, the complete variable domain reads DSGVTQTPKHLITATGQRVTLRCSPRSGDLSVYWYQQSLDQGLQFLIQYYNGEERAKGNILERFSAQQFPDLHSELNLSSLELGDSALYFCASSQDTGELFFGEGSRLTVL.

The gene calls are TRBV28 and TRBJ1-1; unclear D gene. Germline V lookup: CDR1 MDHEN, CDR2 SYDVKM. CDR3 length: 13 amino acids. Trimming shortened V by 7 bases and J by 3 bases, and 12 bases separated the two germline ends. CDR3 sequence: CASTLQLDTEAFF. The CDR3 DNA sequence: TGTGCCAGCACCCTGCAGCTGGACACTGAAGCTTTCTTT.

The CDR3 reads CASSQRGSSGNTIYF. CDR3 coding DNA: TGTGCCAGCAGCCAACGGGGGAGCTCTGGAAACACCATATATTTT. The chain links TRBV14 to TRBJ1-3; the D gene is possibly TRBD1 (5 bases). Per the germline V gene, CDR1 is SGHDN and CDR2 is FVKESK. The CDR3 has 15 residues. Trimming left V 2 bases short and J 0 bases short, with 8 bases between. Full variable domain (rest looked up from reference TRBV14 and TRBJ1-3): EAGVTQFPSHSVIEKGQTVTLRCDPISGHDNLYWYRRVMGKEIKFLLHFVKESKQDESGMPNNRFLAERTGGTYSTLKVQPAELEDSGVYFCASSQRGSSGNTIYFGEGSWLTVV.

This clone has just one count. This rearrangement joins TRBV5-6 to TRBJ2-1, with TRBD2 matching 7 bases. Germline lookup yields CDR1 SGHDT and CDR2 YYEEEE. The CDR3 runs to 14 residues. V dropped 5 bases and J dropped 6; count of bases not matched to a gene: 8. The CDR3 sequence: CASSYGTNRNEQFF. The CDR3 DNA sequence: TGTGCCAGCAGTTACGGGACTAATCGCAATGAGCAGTTCTTC.

This sequence joins TRBV5-4 and TRBJ2-5, with 8 nucleotides matching TRBD2. Germline V gene sequence: CDR1 SGHNT, CDR2 YYREEE (reference sequence). J gave up 5 bases and V 0 bases, and 6 bases lay outside the gene matches. The length of the CDR3 is 15 residues. CDR3 region: CASSLGAGVGETQYF. DNA of the CDR3: TGTGCCAGCAGCTTGGGAGCGGGAGTTGGGGAGACCCAGTACTTC.

The rearrangement uses TRBV10-1 and TRBJ1-2; 10 nucleotides agree with TRBD1. CDR3 size: 15 residues. The germline gives CDR1 WNHNN, CDR2 SYGVQD (reference sequence). Trimming at V came to 3 bases and at J to 6 bases, leaving 7 bases not matched to a gene. The CDR3 DNA sequence: TGCGCCAGCAGTGACCAGACAGGGGGCGCAGATGGCTACACCTTC. It encodes CASSDQTGGADGYTF.

The chain couples TRBV10-3 to TRBJ2-5, with D possibly matching TRBD1 (6 bases). Trimming shortened V by 6 bases and J by 3 bases, and 11 bases separated the two germline ends. The germline gives CDR1 ENHRY, CDR2 SYGVKD. CDR3 size: 13 residues. The CDR3 DNA reads TGTGCCATCAGGAACAGGGCCGAAGAGACCCAGTACTTC. As protein: CAIRNRAEETQYF.

The chain couples TRBV4-3 to TRBJ2-3, with unresolved D. V was pared by 0 bases and J by 3 bases, with 10 bases between. The CDR3 has 15 amino acids. The germline gives CDR1 LGHNA, CDR2 YSLEER. The CDR3 reads CASSQDSSVTDTQYF. The DNA for the CDR3 is TGCGCCAGCAGCCAAGATTCAAGCGTTACAGATACGCAGTATTTT.

The chain couples TRBV9 to TRBJ2-1; 12 nucleotides match TRBD2. The V segment lost 3 bases and the J segment 0 bases; nucleotides outside the gene matches: 4. Germline CDR1 is SGDLS and CDR2 is YYNGEE. The CDR3 spans 17 residues. The CDR3 sequence is CASSASTSGGSYNEQFF. CDR3 coding DNA: TGTGCCAGCAGCGCCTCGACTAGCGGGGGCTCCTACAATGAGCAGTTCTTC.

This chain joins TRBV27 and TRBJ2-1, with D possibly being TRBD2 (5 bases). Germline assignment: CDR1 MNHEY and CDR2 SMNVEV (reference sequence). The V end lost 3 bases, the J end lost 6 bases, and 15 bases lay between the germline ends. The CDR3 has 15 amino acids. The CDR3 nucleotides are TGTGCCAGCAGTTTCGGGGATGTAGGTGGCAATGAGCAGTTCTTC. Translating it yields CASSFGDVGGNEQFF.